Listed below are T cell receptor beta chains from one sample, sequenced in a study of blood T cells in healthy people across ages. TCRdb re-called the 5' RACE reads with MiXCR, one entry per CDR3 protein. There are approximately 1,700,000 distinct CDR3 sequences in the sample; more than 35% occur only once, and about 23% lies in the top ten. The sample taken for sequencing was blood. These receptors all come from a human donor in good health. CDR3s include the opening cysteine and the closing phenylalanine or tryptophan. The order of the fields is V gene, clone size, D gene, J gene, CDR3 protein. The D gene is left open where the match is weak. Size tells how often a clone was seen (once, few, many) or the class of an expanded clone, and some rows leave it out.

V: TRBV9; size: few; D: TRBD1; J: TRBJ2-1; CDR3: CASNILGGRGYDEQFF
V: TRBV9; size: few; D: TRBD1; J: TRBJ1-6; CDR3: CASSAEGTVTPLHF
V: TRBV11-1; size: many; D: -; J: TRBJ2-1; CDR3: CASSLAWGNEQFF
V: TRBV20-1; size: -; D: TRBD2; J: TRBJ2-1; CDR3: CSAGDASGHNEQFF
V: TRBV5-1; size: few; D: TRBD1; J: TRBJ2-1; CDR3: CASSKGQGAYNEQFF
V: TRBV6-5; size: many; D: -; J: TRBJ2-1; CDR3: CASSTRQGRDEQFF
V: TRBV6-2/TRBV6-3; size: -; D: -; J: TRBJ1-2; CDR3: CASRIRDSTIQYGYTF
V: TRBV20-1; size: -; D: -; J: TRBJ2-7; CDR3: CSARGYSVYEQYF
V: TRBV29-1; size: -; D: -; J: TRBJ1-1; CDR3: CSAGAGSRDVTEAFF
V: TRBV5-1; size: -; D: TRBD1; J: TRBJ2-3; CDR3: CASTWTGDTDTQYF
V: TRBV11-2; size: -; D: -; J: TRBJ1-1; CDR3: CASSLATGPHEAFF
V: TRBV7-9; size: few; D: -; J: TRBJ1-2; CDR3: CASLSAEGSLRGYTF
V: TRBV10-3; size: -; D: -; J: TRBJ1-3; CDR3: CAISEQANSGNTIYF
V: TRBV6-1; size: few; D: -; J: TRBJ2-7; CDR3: CASIKQGHPYEQYF
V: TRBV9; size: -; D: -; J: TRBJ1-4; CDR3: CASSVAAANEKLFF
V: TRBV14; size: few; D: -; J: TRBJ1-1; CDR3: CASSHLGGRVTEAFF
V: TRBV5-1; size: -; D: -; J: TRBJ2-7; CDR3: CASSLWPEENSYEQYF
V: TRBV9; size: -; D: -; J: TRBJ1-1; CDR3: CASSVNPRDTGTEAFF
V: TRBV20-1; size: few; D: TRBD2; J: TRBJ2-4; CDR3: CSADLAGLLAKNIQYF
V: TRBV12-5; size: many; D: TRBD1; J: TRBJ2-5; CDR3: CASGVGQGKETQYF
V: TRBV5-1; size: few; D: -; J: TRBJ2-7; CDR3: CASSSGQNNYEQYF
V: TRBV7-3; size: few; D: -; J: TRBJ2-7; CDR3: CASSSRGSLGEQYF
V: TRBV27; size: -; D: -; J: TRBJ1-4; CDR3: CASSLTREAEKLFF
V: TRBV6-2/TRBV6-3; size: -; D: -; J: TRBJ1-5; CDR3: CASSRGLYSNQPQHF
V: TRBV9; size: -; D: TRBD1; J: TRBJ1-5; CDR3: CASSAWTGPDNQPQHF
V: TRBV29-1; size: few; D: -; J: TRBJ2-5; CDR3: CSVEDWIGETQYF
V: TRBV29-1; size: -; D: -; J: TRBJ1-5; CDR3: CSVKQRAGSNQHF
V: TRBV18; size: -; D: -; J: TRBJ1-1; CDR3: CASSPSGTNTEAFF
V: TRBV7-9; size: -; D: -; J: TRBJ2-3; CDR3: CASSCRWVTGELSCTDTQYF
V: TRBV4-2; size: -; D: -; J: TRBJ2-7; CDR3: CACSQGTVDEQYF
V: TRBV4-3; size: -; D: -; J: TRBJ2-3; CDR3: CASSRYPGNRGTDTQYF
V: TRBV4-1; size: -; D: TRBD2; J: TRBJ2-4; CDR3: CASSQAGGGQYF
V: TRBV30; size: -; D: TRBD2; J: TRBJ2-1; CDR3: CAWTQMGGEHEQFF
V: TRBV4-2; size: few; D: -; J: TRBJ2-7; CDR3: CASSQDLADHYEQYF
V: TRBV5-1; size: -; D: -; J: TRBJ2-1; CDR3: CASSSQWSQAYNEQFF